This T cell receptor (beta chain) was obtained from a study of T cell responses to AZD1222 COVID-19 vaccine (TCRdb year 2021). Turning to the overall study: AZD1222 recipients with second doses at about 4 weeks or about 12 weeks were pooled, because spike-specific TCR depth and breadth did not differ between schedules. Trial participants were enrolled by age into 18-55, 56-69 and 70-plus year subgroups, with around 150, 28 and 57 TCR-sequenced participants respectively. A total of 233 trial participants underwent TCR sequencing, of whom about 200 received two doses of AZD1222 and around 26 received two doses of the MenACWY control vaccine. Paper-wide results and their limitations: After two AZD1222 doses, both the breadth and the depth of spike-specific TCRs were significantly higher than at day 0 and than in MenACWY recipients. Conclusions about previously exposed vaccinees are limited, since just five to seven AZD1222 recipients were seropositive for SARS-CoV-2 at baseline. Reportedly, close to half of the unique spike-specific TCRs recognized epitopes lying outside the regions that are mutated in the B.1.351 and B.1.1.7 variants. Because no day 14 peak-response samples were available, the repertoires could be characterized only after the peak T cell response. Vaccine-associated CD4 TCRs spanned the whole spike protein, with dominant responses in regions 160-218 and 743-854. The 56-69-year group was small, and its depth increase did not reach significance, likely because of low power. Participants were mostly white British and included more females than males, and it was suggested by the authors that clonal diversity may have been underestimated.

The CDR3 regions of human TCRbeta chains were analyzed by immunosequencing. The paper's data handling went like this. TCRs in the repertoires were compared against a reference library of SARS-CoV-2-specific TCRs that had been generated with the MIRA antigen-specificity platform. Breadth was defined as the fraction of unique TCRs that were SARS-CoV-2-associated, and depth was defined as the fraction of total T cells that were SARS-CoV-2-associated. Using the MIRA data, every spike-specific TCR was mapped to the spike region that the TCR reacted to and assigned to either a CD4 or a CD8 class. Log10-transformed breadth and depth values were compared by one-way ANOVA with Sidak's multiple comparisons tests. TCRdb took over this immuneACCESS table, retaining in-frame rearrangements with V and J assigned. Such tables are incomplete; in checked studies, under half of the missing clones stem from an unresolved V gene, and the remainder is unexplained. Clone size and the V and J calls come from that table; the DNA yielded D and trimming. The sample table holds 65,000 to 85,000 clones, of which around 80% were seen once. Jointly, the top ten make up around 20% of the sample.

The time point tag for this specimen amounts to: baseline before first vaccination. Vaccinee samples were obtained from the UK trials COV001 and COV002, which included a single-blind randomized controlled phase 2/3 trial of AZD1222 (ChAdOx1 nCoV-19) in healthy adults. Trial participant PBMC samples were collected at day 0 and day 28 after the second dose for TCRbeta chain sequencing. The germline V gene sets CDR1 to SQVTM and CDR2 to ANQGSEA. Trimming costs V 3 bases and J 3 bases, and their ends lie 5 bases apart. The CDR3 holds 12 amino acids from the cysteine to the phenylalanine. Only the CDR3 DNA stays, 36 bases, in frame from base 1. Remarks on this clone: Its specific antigen is unknown. No base-level quality is on record; no much larger clone is a single base apart.

The chain is encoded by TRBV29-1 joined to TRBJ2-2; there is no confident call for the D gene. Sequenced material: peripheral blood, taken on day 0 of AZD1222 vaccination. The sequence was collected from an adult in good health. The nucleotide sequence is TGCAGCGTTGACCGTGACACCGGGGAGCTGTTTTTT. It is translated as CSVDRDTGELFF.